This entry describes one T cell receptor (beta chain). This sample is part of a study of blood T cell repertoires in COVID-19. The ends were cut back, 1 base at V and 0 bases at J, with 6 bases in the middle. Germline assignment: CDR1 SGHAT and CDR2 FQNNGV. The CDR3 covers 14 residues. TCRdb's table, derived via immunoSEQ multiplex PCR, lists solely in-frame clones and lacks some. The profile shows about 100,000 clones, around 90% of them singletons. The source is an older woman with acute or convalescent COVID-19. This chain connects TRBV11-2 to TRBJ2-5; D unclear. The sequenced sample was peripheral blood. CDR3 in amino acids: CASSLGLYQETQYF. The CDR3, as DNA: TGTGCCAGCAGCTTAGGGCTGTACCAAGAGACCCAGTACTTC.